This T cell receptor beta chain was profiled in a study of cytomegalovirus exposure and HLA in healthy donors. About the research overall: Genetic ancestry analysis placed over 65% of the 300 to 400 donors that were genotyped in the Caucasian-associated cluster.

Primers included in the PCR were 60 Vbeta and 13 Jbeta primers. Assay: immunoSEQ multiplex PCR; the TCRdb copy retains only in-frame clones and omits some. The table records approximately 160,000 clones, approximately 81% of them present only once. Concerning this clone itself: No antigen is known for it.

The J segment lost 5 bases and the V segment lost 3 bases, leaving 3 bases of the junction unmatched. The CDR3 loop spans 13 amino acids. Germline V gene sequence: CDR1 SGHAT, CDR2 FQNNGV. Study observations and caveats: Trimming of TCR beta V- and J-genes showed a link, identified in a later analysis, to a missense DCLRE1C variant.

This chain links TRBV11-2 with TRBJ1-1, with 7 bases that match TRBD1. This clonotype originated in a man aged 45 to 65 in good health and CMV-seropositive. The source material was PBMCs. In DNA form, the CDR3 reads TGTGCCAGCAGCTTGACAGGGCAGACTGAAGCTTTCTTT. It yields the protein CASSLTGQTEAFF.